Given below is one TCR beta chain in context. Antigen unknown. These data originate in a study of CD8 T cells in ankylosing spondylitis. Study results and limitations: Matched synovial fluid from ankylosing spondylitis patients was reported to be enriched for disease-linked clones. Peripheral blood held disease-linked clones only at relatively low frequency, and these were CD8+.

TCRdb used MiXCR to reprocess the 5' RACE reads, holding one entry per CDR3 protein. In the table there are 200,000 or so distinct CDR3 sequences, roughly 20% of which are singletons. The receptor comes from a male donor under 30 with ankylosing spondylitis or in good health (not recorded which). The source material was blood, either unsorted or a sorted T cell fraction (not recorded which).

This CDR3 reads CASSPPDGDYGYTF. In DNA, the CDR3 is TGTGCCAGCTCACCACCGGATGGGGACTATGGCTACACCTTC. The rearrangement uses TRBV18 and TRBJ1-2, with D hard to call. The CDR3 covers 14 residues. V was pared by 0 bases and J by 3 bases, with 8 bases between. Looked up from germline, CDR1 is KGHSH and CDR2 is LQKENI.